Listed here is a single T cell receptor (beta chain). Its antigen is as yet unknown. This sample was taken from a study of cytomegalovirus exposure and HLA in healthy donors. Study as a whole: Samples from HLA-typed donors yielded about 86 million unique TCRs in an early data release.

Findings and caveats of the study: V segments that were indistinguishable, TRBV6-2 and TRBV6-3 among them, were omitted from analysis. In a later analysis, TCR beta V- and J-gene trimming showed a link to a missense DCLRE1C variant.

The CDR3 is made up of 16 amino acids. The J segment lost 3 bases and the V segment lost 4 bases, leaving 10 bases of the junction unmatched. Germline V gene data show CDR1 as LNHDA and CDR2 as SQIVND (reference sequence). With 60 Vbeta and 13 Jbeta primers, the PCR was carried out. This table comes from immunoSEQ multiplex PCR, and its TCRdb copy is limited to in-frame clones, with some not included. Counted here are more than 150,000 clones, 75% to 90% occurring once; the ten biggest clones make up approximately 1.3%. Sequenced material: PBMCs. The chain recombines TRBV19 with TRBJ2-7; TRBD1 agrees at 9 bases. The source of this sequence is a girl aged 10-17 years in good health and CMV-seropositive. The CDR3 DNA follows: TGTGCCAGTAGTACCTACCCTTCGGGACAGGGCTACGAGCAGTACTTC. It is translated as CASSTYPSGQGYEQYF.